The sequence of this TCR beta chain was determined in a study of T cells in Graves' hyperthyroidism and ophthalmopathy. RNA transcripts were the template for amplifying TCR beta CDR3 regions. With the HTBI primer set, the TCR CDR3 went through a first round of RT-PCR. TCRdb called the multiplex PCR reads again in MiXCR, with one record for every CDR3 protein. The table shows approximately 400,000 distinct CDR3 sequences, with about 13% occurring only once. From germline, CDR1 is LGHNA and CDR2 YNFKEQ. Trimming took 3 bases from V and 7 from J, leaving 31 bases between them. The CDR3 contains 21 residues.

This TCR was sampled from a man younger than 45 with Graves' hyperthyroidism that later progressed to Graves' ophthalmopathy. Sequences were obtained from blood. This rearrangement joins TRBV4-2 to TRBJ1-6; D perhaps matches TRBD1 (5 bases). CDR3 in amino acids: CASSHLRVRDHKRPNNSPLHF. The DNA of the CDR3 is TGTGCCAGCAGCCATCTTCGCGTCCGGGACCACAAGAGGCCGAACAATTCACCCCTCCACTTT.